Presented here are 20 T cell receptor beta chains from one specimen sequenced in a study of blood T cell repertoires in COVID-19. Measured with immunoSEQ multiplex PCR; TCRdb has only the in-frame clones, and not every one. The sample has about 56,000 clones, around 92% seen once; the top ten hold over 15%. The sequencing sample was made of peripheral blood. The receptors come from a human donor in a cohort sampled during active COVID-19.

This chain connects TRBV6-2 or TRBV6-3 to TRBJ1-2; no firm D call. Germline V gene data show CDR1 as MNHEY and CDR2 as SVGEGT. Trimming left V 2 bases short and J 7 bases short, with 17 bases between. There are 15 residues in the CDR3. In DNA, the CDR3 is TGTGCCAGCAGTTACGCCTATTTCGGGGATAGTGGCTACACCTTC. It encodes CASSYAYFGDSGYTF.

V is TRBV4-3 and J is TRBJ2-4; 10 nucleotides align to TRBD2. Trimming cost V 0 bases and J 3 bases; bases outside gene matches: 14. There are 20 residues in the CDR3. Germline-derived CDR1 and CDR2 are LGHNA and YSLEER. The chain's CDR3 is CASSQELQAGGKGFKNIQYF. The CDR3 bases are TGCGCCAGCAGCCAAGAGTTGCAAGCGGGAGGGAAGGGGTTCAAAAACATTCAGTACTTC.

In DNA, the CDR3 is TGTGCCAGTAGTATAGGTCCAGGCCAGGGAGGGACAGATACGCAGTATTTT. As protein: CASSIGPGQGGTDTQYF. The V gene is TRBV19, the J gene TRBJ2-3, with 7 bases matching TRBD2. Looked up from germline, CDR1 is LNHDA and CDR2 is SQIVND (reference sequence). The CDR3 has 17 residues. Unmatched junction bases numbered 10, after V lost 1 base and J lost 3 bases. The variable domain in full, completed from reference TRBV19 and TRBJ2-3, reads DGGITQSPKYLFRKEGQNVTLSCEQNLNHDAMYWYRQDPGQGLRLIYYSQIVNDFQKGDIAEGYSVSREKKESFPLTVTSAQKNPTAFYLCASSIGPGQGGTDTQYFGPGTRLTVL.

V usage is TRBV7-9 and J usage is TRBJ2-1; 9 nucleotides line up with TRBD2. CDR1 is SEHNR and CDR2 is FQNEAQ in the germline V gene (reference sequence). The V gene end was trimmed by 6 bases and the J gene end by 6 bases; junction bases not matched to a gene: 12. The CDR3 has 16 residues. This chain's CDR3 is CASSFPRRGGPNEQFF. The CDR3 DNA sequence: TGTGCCAGCAGTTTCCCGCGGCGGGGGGGGCCCAATGAGCAGTTCTTC.

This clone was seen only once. CDR3 sequence: CASSPDRQGSYEQYF. The CDR3 nucleotides read TGTGCCAGCAGCCCAGATAGACAGGGCTCCTACGAGCAGTACTTC. The chain has TRBV7-2 and TRBJ2-7; 7 bases line up with TRBD1. The germline gives CDR1 SGHTA, CDR2 FQGNSA. V trimming: 5 bases; J trimming: 0 bases; junction bases outside the gene matches: 7. This CDR3 is 15 amino acids long.

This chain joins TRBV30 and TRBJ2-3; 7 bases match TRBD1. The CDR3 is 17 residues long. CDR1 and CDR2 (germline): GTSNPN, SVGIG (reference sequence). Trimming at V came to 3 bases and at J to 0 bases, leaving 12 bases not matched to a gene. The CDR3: CAWRKWGQRKSTDTQYF. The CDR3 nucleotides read TGTGCCTGGAGGAAGTGGGGACAGCGAAAAAGCACAGATACGCAGTATTTT.

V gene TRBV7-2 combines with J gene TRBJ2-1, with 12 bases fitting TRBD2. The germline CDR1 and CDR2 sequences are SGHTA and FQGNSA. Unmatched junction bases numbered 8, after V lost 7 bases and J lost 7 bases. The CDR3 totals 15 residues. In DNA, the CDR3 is TGTGCCAGCACCTCTAGCGGGGGGGCCTGGAATGAGCAGTTCTTC. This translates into CASTSSGGAWNEQFF.

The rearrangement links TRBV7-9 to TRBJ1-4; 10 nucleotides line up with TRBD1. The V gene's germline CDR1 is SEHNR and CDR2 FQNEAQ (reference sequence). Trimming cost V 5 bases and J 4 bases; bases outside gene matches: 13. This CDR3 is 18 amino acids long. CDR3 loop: CASSPRTGGESRNEKLFF. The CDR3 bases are TGTGCCAGCAGCCCCCGGACAGGGGGAGAGTCTCGTAATGAAAAACTGTTTTTT.

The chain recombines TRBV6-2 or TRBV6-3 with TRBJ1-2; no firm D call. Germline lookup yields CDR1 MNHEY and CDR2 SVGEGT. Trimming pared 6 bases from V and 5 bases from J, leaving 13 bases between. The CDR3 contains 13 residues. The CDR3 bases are TGTGCCAGCAGCCTCGGGATCGGATATGGCTACACCTTC. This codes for CASSLGIGYGYTF.

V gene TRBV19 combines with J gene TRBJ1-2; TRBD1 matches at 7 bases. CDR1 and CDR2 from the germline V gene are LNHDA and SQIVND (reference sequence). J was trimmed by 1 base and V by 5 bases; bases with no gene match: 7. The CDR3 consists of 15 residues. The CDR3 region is CASSRDRLLNYGYTF. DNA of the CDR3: TGTGCCAGTAGTCGGGACAGATTGCTTAACTATGGCTACACCTTC.

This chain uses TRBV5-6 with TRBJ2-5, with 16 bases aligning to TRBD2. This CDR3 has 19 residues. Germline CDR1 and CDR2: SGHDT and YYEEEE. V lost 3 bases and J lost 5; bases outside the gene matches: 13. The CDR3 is CASSSVGTSGGAISETQYF. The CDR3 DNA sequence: TGTGCCAGCAGCTCTGTCGGGACTAGCGGGGGGGCCATTTCGGAGACCCAGTACTTC.

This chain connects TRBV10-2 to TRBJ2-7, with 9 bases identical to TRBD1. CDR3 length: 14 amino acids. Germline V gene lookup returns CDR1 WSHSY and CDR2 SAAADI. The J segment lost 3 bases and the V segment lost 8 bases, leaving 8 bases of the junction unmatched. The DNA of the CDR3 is TGCGCCAGCCGGCCTGGACAGGGGAACTACGAGCAGTACTTC. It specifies CASRPGQGNYEQYF.

The CDR3 here is CASISGDRGYNEQFF. The CDR3 coding sequence is TGTGCCAGCATAAGTGGGGACAGGGGTTACAATGAGCAGTTCTTC. The V gene is TRBV25-1, the J gene TRBJ2-1, with 10 bases lining up with TRBD1. Trimming removed 7 bases from V and 4 bases from J; junction bases left unmatched: 7. Germline loops: CDR1 MGHDK, CDR2 SYGVNS. CDR3 size: 15 residues.

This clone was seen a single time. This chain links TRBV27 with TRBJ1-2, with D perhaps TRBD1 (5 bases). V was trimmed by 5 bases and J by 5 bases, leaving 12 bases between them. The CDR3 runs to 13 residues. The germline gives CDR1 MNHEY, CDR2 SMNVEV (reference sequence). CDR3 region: CASSRGTLYGYTF. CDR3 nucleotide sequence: TGTGCCAGCAGTAGAGGGACTTTGTATGGCTACACCTTC.

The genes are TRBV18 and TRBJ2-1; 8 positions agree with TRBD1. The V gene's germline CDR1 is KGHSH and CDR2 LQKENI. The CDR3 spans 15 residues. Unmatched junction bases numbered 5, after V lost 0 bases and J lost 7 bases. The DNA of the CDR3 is TGTGCCAGCTCACCACCCGACAGGGGAGCAAATGAGCAGTTCTTC. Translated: CASSPPDRGANEQFF.

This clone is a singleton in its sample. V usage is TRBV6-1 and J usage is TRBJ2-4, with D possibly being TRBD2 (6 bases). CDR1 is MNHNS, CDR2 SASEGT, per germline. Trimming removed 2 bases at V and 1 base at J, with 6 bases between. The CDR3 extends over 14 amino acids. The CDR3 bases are TGTGCCAGCAGTGAACGGGGGGCCAAAAACATTCAGTACTTC. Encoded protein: CASSERGAKNIQYF.

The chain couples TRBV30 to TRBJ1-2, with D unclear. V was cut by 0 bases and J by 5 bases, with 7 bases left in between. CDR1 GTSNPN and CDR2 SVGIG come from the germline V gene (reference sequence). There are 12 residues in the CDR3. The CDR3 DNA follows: TGTGCCTGGAGTGTTTCAGTTTATGGCTACACCTTC. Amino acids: CAWSVSVYGYTF.

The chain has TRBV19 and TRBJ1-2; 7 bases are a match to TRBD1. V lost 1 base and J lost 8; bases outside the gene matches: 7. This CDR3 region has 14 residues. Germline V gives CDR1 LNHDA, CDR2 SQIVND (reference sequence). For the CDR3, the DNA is TGTGCCAGTAGTATAGCCGCGACAGGGTACGGCTACACCTTC. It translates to CASSIAATGYGYTF.

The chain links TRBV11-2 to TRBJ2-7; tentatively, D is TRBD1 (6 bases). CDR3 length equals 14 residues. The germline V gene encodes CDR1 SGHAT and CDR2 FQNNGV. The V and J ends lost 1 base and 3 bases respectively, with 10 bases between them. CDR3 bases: TGTGCCAGCAGCTTAGGCCCAGGGGTCTACGAGCAGTACTTC. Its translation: CASSLGPGVYEQYF.

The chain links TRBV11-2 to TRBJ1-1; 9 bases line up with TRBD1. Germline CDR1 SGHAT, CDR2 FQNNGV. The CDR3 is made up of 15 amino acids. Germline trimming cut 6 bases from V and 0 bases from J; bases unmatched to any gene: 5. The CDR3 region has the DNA TGTGCCAGCAGAAACGGACAGGGGCTGAACACTGAAGCTTTCTTT. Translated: CASRNGQGLNTEAFF.